This T cell receptor (beta chain) was sequenced in a study of cytomegalovirus exposure and HLA in healthy donors. Notes on the study in general: The study listed roughly 160 cytomegalovirus-associated TCR beta chains.

The CDR3 loop spans 15 amino acids. Germline V gene sequence: CDR1 SGHNT, CDR2 YENEEA. The V gene lost 5 bases and the J gene lost 6 bases, with 16 bases spanning the gap. This clone was recorded a few times. The antigen remains undetermined. 13 Jbeta primers and 60 Vbeta primers were used for the PCR. Produced via immunoSEQ multiplex PCR; TCRdb's table is partial and in-frame only. The sample lists roughly 190,000 clones, 81% occurring once. This sequence was found in a man in his forties or fifties in good health and CMV-seronegative. The chain recombines TRBV11-3 with TRBJ2-2; D is uncertain. Material for sequencing was PBMCs. The CDR3 bases are TGTGCCAGCAGCCCCCGTGATAGCCTAGCCGGGGAGCTGTTTTTT. Residues: CASSPRDSLAGELFF.